A selection of T cell receptor beta chains follows, all from one sample in a study of T cells expressing NK-cell markers. Reanalyzing the 5' RACE reads, TCRdb keeps one entry per CDR3 protein, without DNA. This table lists a few hundred thousand distinct CDR3 sequences. Sequencing used blood T cells: a sorted CD56 or NKG2C T cell subset, CD4+ or CD8+ T cells, or bulk PBMC T cells (not recorded which). These receptors were taken from a young man in good health. The CDR3 runs from the conserved cysteine through the conserved F or W.

>TRBJ2-1|TRBV9
CASSVSRTGPSSTSLNEQFF
>TRBJ2-3|TRBV20-1
CSARALSNGSTDTQYF
>TRBJ2-5|TRBV7-9
CASSFYREGKETQYF
>TRBJ2-6|TRBV18
CASSHTHSGANVLTF
>TRBJ2-5|TRBV29-1
CSAQGQGEETQYF
>TRBJ2-3|TRBV6-2/TRBV6-3
CASSYSTRDSADTQYF
>TRBJ1-1|TRBV20-1
CSATTGGRTEAFF
>TRBJ2-1|TRBV7-2
CASSPGPSPRNEQFF
>TRBJ2-1|TRBV20-1
CSATPDSGPGNEQFF
>TRBJ1-6|TRBV20-1
CSAPRDRANNSPLHF
>TRBJ2-7|TRBV6-1
CASSRQDEQYF
>TRBJ2-4|TRBV25-1
CASSESGGRSWGNIQYF
>TRBJ1-2|TRBV30
CAWTQGLGYGYTF
>TRBJ1-6|TRBV6-5
CASRRAGGRSLHF
>TRBJ2-2|TRBV2
CASEDRVPAGELFF
>TRBJ2-3|TRBV6-5
CASSYVKAEDTQYF
>TRBJ1-2|TRBV5-1
CASSLSDGVLSGYTF
>TRBJ2-2|TRBV6-4
CASSDRGGTGELFF
>TRBJ2-1|TRBV30
CAWEIGLAGLEQFF
>TRBJ2-1|TRBV12-5
CASGFIEGLTVREQFF
>TRBJ2-5|TRBV6-1
CASKRGQLQETQYF
>TRBJ2-5|TRBV20-1
CSATFEGEGQETQYF
>TRBJ1-5|TRBV10-3
CAIKDPGLNQPQHF
>TRBJ2-7|TRBV9
CASSVGGGGPAEQYF
>TRBJ2-3|TRBV20-1
CSASPSDTQYF
>TRBJ2-5|TRBV20-1
CSAPNGGLAGVRETQYF
>TRBJ2-7|TRBV11-2
CASSLSGSTEQYF
>TRBJ2-3|TRBV12-3/TRBV12-4
CASSLSGAGADTQYF
>TRBJ1-2|TRBV11-2
CASSSPTGQGDYGYTF
>TRBJ1-4|TRBV30
CAWSVRNEKLFF
>TRBJ2-1|TRBV27
CASLPGQGYNEQFF
>TRBJ2-2|TRBV9
CASRASAGGNTGELFF
>TRBJ2-5|TRBV3-1
CASSHRDGRAAETQYF
>TRBJ1-2|TRBV12-3/TRBV12-4
CASRTDRTNYGYTF
>TRBJ2-1|TRBV7-3
CASSQGGTSGSYEQFF
>TRBJ2-3|TRBV10-3
CAISESDYTDTQYF
>TRBJ2-7|TRBV20-1
CSAFTSGPSYEQYF
>TRBJ2-1|TRBV5-1
CASSLGLAEYNEQFF
>TRBJ2-1|TRBV10-1
CASSELSLNEQFF
>TRBJ2-2|TRBV4-1
CASSPRDGPTNTGELFF
>TRBJ2-1|TRBV27
CASSLNPRLLKGMDEQFF
>TRBJ2-7|TRBV28
CASSPPTAGNEQYF
>TRBJ2-1|TRBV25-1
CASDGHNEQFF
>TRBJ2-1|TRBV5-1
CASTTRGRNEQFF
>TRBJ2-1|TRBV20-1
CSARRQGNEQFF
>TRBJ1-2|TRBV9
CASSVVTGGDGYTF
>TRBJ2-5|TRBV28
CASRTTSVETQYF
>TRBJ2-7|TRBV20-1
CSATNRAKGYEQYF
>TRBJ2-2|TRBV6-5
CASSYDGQGRYTGELFF
>TRBJ2-7|TRBV12-3/TRBV12-4
CASSLAGGNTYEQYF
>TRBJ2-2|TRBV4-3
CASSQVSGGANTGELFF
>TRBJ2-7|TRBV29-1
CSVGQGQNYEQYF
>TRBJ2-3|TRBV20-1
CSARSPGGGPTDTQYF